Sequencing of this TCR beta chain was carried out in a study of beta chain features in type 1 diabetes. Study-wide results and caveats: Shortening that was moderate but significant affected the TCRB CDR3s of Type 1 diabetes patients in all four CD4+ subsets.

The entirety of the isolated RNA underwent reverse transcription, so expressed TCRB transcripts were sequenced. Profiling relied on immunoSEQ multiplex PCR, and the TCRdb table lists in-frame clones only, not all of them. Here the sample spans approximately 250,000 clones, 16% being singletons. This clone came up a few times. Its antigen is not identified. This sequence was found in a young man with type 1 diabetes. Source material: naive CD4+ T cells from blood.

This chain's CDR3 is CASSDFSGLADNEQFF. The CDR3 region has the DNA TGTGCCAGCAGTGACTTCTCGGGACTAGCGGACAATGAGCAGTTCTTC. The chain employs TRBV25-1 and TRBJ2-1; 11 nucleotides agree with TRBD2. The V and J ends lost 3 bases and 5 bases, in that order; junction bases with no gene match: 6. Looked up from germline, CDR1 is MGHDK and CDR2 is SYGVNS. The CDR3 extends over 16 amino acids.